This passage covers 10 T cell receptor beta chains from one sample sequenced in a study of T cell responses to AZD1222 COVID-19 vaccine. Only in-frame clones appear in the TCRdb table, and some are missing; sequencing was by immunoSEQ multiplex PCR. The repertoire consists of approximately 140,000 clones, with around 91% occurring once and the leading ten covering about a tenth. This sample comprised peripheral blood, obtained 28 days after the second AZD1222 dose. Every receptor here comes from an adult who received the AZD1222 COVID-19 vaccine.

The J gene is TRBJ1-2, the V gene TRBV19; no firm D call. The ends were cut back, 1 base at V and 5 bases at J, with 11 bases in the middle. The CDR3 is 14 amino acids. Germline lookup yields CDR1 LNHDA and CDR2 SQIVND (reference sequence). CDR3 nucleotide sequence: TGTGCCAGTAGTATAGTGAAGTTCCCTTATGGCTACACCTTC. Its translation: CASSIVKFPYGYTF.

This clone was seen once. This chain connects TRBV11-1 to TRBJ2-1; a possible D gene is TRBD2 (5 bases). CDR3 length equals 14 residues. Trimming took 6 bases from V and 6 from J, leaving 15 bases between them. Germline lookup yields CDR1 SGHAT and CDR2 FQDESV (reference sequence). CDR3 DNA sequence: TGTGCCAGCAGGCCCGCGCTGGAGGTCAATGAGCAGTTCTTC. Amino acids: CASRPALEVNEQFF.

The V and J genes are TRBV14 and TRBJ1-1; no clear D gene. From germline, CDR1 is SGHDN and CDR2 FVKESK. The ends were cut back, 5 bases at V and 0 bases at J, with 10 bases in the middle. The CDR3 totals 14 residues. CDR3 sequence: CASSAGVLNTEAFF. As DNA, the CDR3 is TGTGCCAGCAGCGCCGGGGTCCTGAACACTGAAGCTTTCTTT.

The chain has TRBV5-8 and TRBJ2-6; tentative D call: TRBD2 (6 bases). Per the germline V gene, CDR1 is SGHTS and CDR2 is YDEGEE. The CDR3 runs to 15 residues. The germline V and J ends were trimmed by 4 bases and 0 bases, with 8 bases remaining between them. The CDR3 DNA follows: TGTGCCAGCAGCGGGGGGTACTCTGGGGCCAACGTCCTGACTTTC. Translated: CASSGGYSGANVLTF.

This chain links TRBV12-5 with TRBJ2-1; the match to TRBD2 covers 14 bases. There are 17 residues in the CDR3. V was pared by 6 bases and J by 3 bases, with 7 bases of the junction left unmatched. The germline CDR1 and CDR2 sequences are LGHNT and FRNRAP. The CDR3 nucleotides read TGTGCTAGTGGAGAAACCGGGACTAGCGGGAGCTACAATGAGCAGTTCTTC. It is translated as CASGETGTSGSYNEQFF.

The V and J genes are TRBV3-1 (or the pseudogene TRBV3-2) and TRBJ1-4; tentative D call: TRBD1 (5 bases). Trimming shortened V by 4 bases and J by 8 bases, and 11 bases separated the two germline ends. The CDR3 extends over 13 amino acids. From germline, CDR1 is LGHDT and CDR2 YNNKEL (reference sequence). The CDR3 region is CASSLRVEEKLFF. As DNA, the CDR3 is TGTGCCAGCAGCCTCAGGGTTGAGGAAAAACTGTTTTTT.

The DNA for the CDR3 is TGTGCCAGCAGCTTAACCCCCCGGACAGGGGTCGAAGGCTACACCTTC. Protein sequence: CASSLTPRTGVEGYTF. The chain carries TRBV11-2 and TRBJ1-2; TRBD1 agrees at 9 bases. Trimming took 2 bases from V and 8 from J; bases not matched to a gene: 12. CDR1 SGHAT and CDR2 FQNNGV come from the germline V gene. This CDR3 is built from 16 residues.

This clone was observed a handful of times. This chain links TRBV19 with TRBJ1-1, with D uncertain. Germline lookup yields CDR1 LNHDA and CDR2 SQIVND (reference sequence). V dropped 2 bases and J dropped 1 base, with 5 bases sitting between them. The CDR3 has 13 amino acids. The CDR3 here is CASSISKNTEAFF. The CDR3 coding sequence is TGTGCCAGTAGTATAAGTAAGAACACTGAAGCTTTCTTT.

The V call is TRBV4-2, the J call TRBJ1-5; D is uncertain. V was pared by 3 bases and J by 0 bases, with 9 bases between. CDR1 is LGHNA, CDR2 YNFKEQ, per germline. The CDR3 extends over 15 amino acids. DNA of the CDR3: TGTGCCAGCAGCCAGGGAAGCTATAGCAATCAGCCCCAGCATTTT. Residues: CASSQGSYSNQPQHF.

The rearrangement joins TRBV30 to TRBJ1-6, with D maybe TRBD1 (6 bases). The germline V gene encodes CDR1 GTSNPN and CDR2 SVGIG (reference sequence). Between the trimmed V and J ends, which lost 3 bases and 15 bases, there was a span of 27 bases. The CDR3 totals 16 residues. The CDR3 here is CAWSVPKTGTPRFLHF. The DNA of the CDR3 is TGTGCCTGGAGCGTACCCAAAACCGGGACACCCAGGTTCCTCCACTTT.